Below, 29 T cell receptor beta chains from the same sample are listed, as sequenced in a study of cytomegalovirus exposure and HLA in healthy donors. PCR was performed using 60 Vbeta and 13 Jbeta primers. The assay was immunoSEQ multiplex PCR, and TCRdb's table has in-frame clones only and misses some. Of approximately 180,000 clones listed, about 81% were seen once; the top ten hold 2.2%. Sequenced material: PBMCs. These receptors were taken from a woman aged 25-40 years in good health and CMV-seronegative.

The V call is TRBV29-1, the J call TRBJ1-2; 8 positions agree with TRBD1. Germline loops: CDR1 SQVTM, CDR2 ANQGSEA. J lost 4 bases, V lost 3 bases, and 10 bases had no gene match. CDR3 length equals 15 residues. CDR3 in DNA: TGCAGCGTTGAGGGCGGACAGGGATGGTTCTATGGCTACACCTTC. It encodes CSVEGGQGWFYGYTF.

This clone was observed a few times. This chain joins TRBV5-1 and TRBJ2-1; 9 positions match TRBD2. V lost 4 bases, J lost 0 bases, and 14 bases stayed unmatched. This CDR3 has 19 amino acids. The germline gives CDR1 SGHRS, CDR2 YFSETQ. DNA for the CDR3: TGCGCCAGCAGCCCACATGGTTTAAGCGGGGGGCCCTCCTACAATGAGCAGTTCTTC. Protein: CASSPHGLSGGPSYNEQFF.

This clone was seen only a few times. V gene TRBV28 combines with J gene TRBJ1-2, with D uncertain. The germline V and J ends were trimmed by 5 bases and 4 bases, with 26 bases remaining between them. Germline V CDR1 and CDR2: MDHEN, SYDVKM. The CDR3 is 18 amino acids. CDR3 loop: CASSKIPPVNVLPYGYTF. CDR3 sequence (DNA): TGTGCCAGCAGTAAAATCCCGCCGGTTAACGTCTTACCCTATGGCTACACCTTC.

The J gene is TRBJ2-3, the V gene TRBV7-6; D is perhaps TRBD2 (5 bases). CDR1 and CDR2 from the germline V gene are SGHVS and FNYEAQ. With 1 base removed from V and 4 bases from J, the gap between germline ends came to 15 bases. The CDR3 length is 16 residues. CDR3 nucleotide sequence: TGTGCCAGCAGCTTAGAGGACTGGGGTTCTGCAGATACGCAGTATTTT. Translated, it gives CASSLEDWGSADTQYF.

This clone was seen only a few times. V usage is TRBV4-3 and J usage is TRBJ2-7, with D perhaps TRBD2 (6 bases). Trimming took 2 bases from V and 3 from J, leaving 14 bases between them. Germline CDR1 and CDR2: LGHNA and YSLEER. The CDR3 is 15 amino acids. Written as DNA, the CDR3 is TGCGCCAGCAGCCAACTTCCGGGAGACAGCTACGAGCAGTACTTC. Protein product: CASSQLPGDSYEQYF.

This clone was seen a few times. This chain links TRBV25-1 with TRBJ1-2, with TRBD1 identical over 8 bases. CDR1 and CDR2 (germline): MGHDK, SYGVNS. After removal of 4 bases from V and 6 bases from J, the junction contained 7 bases not matched to a gene. The CDR3 runs to 14 residues. CDR3 sequence (DNA): TGTGCCAGCAGTGTAGGTCAGGGGGCAGATGGCTACACCTTC. This gives the protein CASSVGQGADGYTF.

The genes are TRBV18 and TRBJ1-5, with TRBD1 identical over 10 bases. Germline values: CDR1 KGHSH, CDR2 LQKENI. This CDR3 is 14 amino acids long. Germline trimming cut 10 bases from V and 3 bases from J; bases unmatched to any gene: 6. In DNA, the CDR3 is TGTGCCACCACGACAGGGGGCGACAATCAGCCCCAGCATTTT. Translating gives CATTTGGDNQPQHF.

This clone was seen more than once but under ten times. The genes are TRBV5-4 and TRBJ2-5; 8 bases fit TRBD2. This CDR3 spans 19 amino acids. Germline assignment: CDR1 SGHNT and CDR2 YYREEE (reference sequence). The junction had 18 bases not matched to a gene; V was cut back by 0 bases and J by 5 bases. The CDR3, as DNA: TGTGCCAGCAGCTTGGAATTTTGGATTACGGGGGGGAGAGTGGAGACCCAGTACTTC. Protein sequence: CASSLEFWITGGRVETQYF.

This clone has a handful of counts. V is TRBV9 and J is TRBJ1-2; no firm D call. Deletions cut 3 bases from V and 5 bases from J, with 5 bases between. CDR1 and CDR2 from the germline V gene are SGDLS and YYNGEE. This CDR3 contains 11 residues. This chain's CDR3 is CASSAGYGYTF. The CDR3 DNA reads TGTGCCAGCAGCGCGGGATATGGCTACACCTTC.

The table lists this clone with a few counts. This chain connects TRBV11-2 to TRBJ2-3; 10 nucleotides match TRBD1. The CDR3 has 15 amino acids. Trimming removed 4 bases from V and 2 bases from J; junction bases left unmatched: 3. Germline V CDR1 and CDR2: SGHAT, FQNNGV. CDR3 region: CASSYGTGDTDTQYF. The CDR3 bases are TGTGCCAGCAGCTATGGGACAGGGGACACAGATACGCAGTATTTT.

The rearrangement links TRBV4-3 to TRBJ2-1, with TRBD2 matching 8 bases. CDR3 length: 15 amino acids. Germline CDR1 reads LGHNA; CDR2 reads YSLEER. Losses at the gene ends were 1 base for V and 3 bases for J; bases not matched to a gene: 2. The CDR3 reads CASSQASGGYNEQFF. CDR3 DNA: TGCGCCAGCAGCCAAGCGAGCGGGGGCTACAATGAGCAGTTCTTC.

The chain carries TRBV5-1 and TRBJ2-1, with 10 bases identical to TRBD2. V was clipped by 2 bases and J by 3 bases; unmatched bases: 5. Germline loops: CDR1 SGHRS, CDR2 YFSETQ. The CDR3 totals 16 residues. The CDR3 loop is CASSFSSGSIYNEQFF. CDR3 coding DNA: TGCGCCAGCAGCTTCTCTAGCGGGAGCATCTACAATGAGCAGTTCTTC.

The rearrangement uses TRBV6-5 and TRBJ2-3, with unresolved D. The CDR3 runs to 15 residues. V shed 2 bases and J shed 3 bases, with 12 bases lying between them. Germline V gene data show CDR1 as MNHEY and CDR2 as SVGAGI. The CDR3 sequence: CASSYAAFRTDTQYF. The CDR3 DNA follows: TGTGCCAGCAGTTACGCCGCCTTCCGGACAGATACGCAGTATTTT.

This sequence joins TRBV4-2 and TRBJ2-1; 7 bases are a match to TRBD1. Germline loops: CDR1 LGHNA, CDR2 YNFKEQ. The length of the CDR3 is 17 residues. J lost 5 bases, V lost 2 bases, and 12 bases had no gene match. DNA of the CDR3: TGTGCCAGCAGCCAACTTTCGACGGGACAGTTGAACAATGAGCAGTTCTTC. Translation gives CASSQLSTGQLNNEQFF.

This chain connects TRBV5-5 to TRBJ2-7; 9 nucleotides line up with TRBD1. Trimming removed 3 bases from V and 3 bases from J; junction bases left unmatched: 4. Germline V gene sequence: CDR1 SGHKS, CDR2 YYEKEE (reference sequence). This CDR3 is 14 amino acids long. CDR3 nucleotide sequence: TGTGCCAGCAGCTCCGGGACAGGGAACTACGAGCAGTACTTC. It is translated as CASSSGTGNYEQYF. Supplemented by reference TRBV5-5 and TRBJ2-7, the full variable domain reads DAGVTQSPTHLIKTRGQQVTLRCSPISGHKSVSWYQQVLGQGPQFIFQYYEKEERGRGNFPDRFSARQFPNYSSELNVNALLLGDSALYLCASSSGTGNYEQYFGPGTRLTVT.

Turning to this clone: Compared with germline, one end of the junction differs, possibly owing to a read error. CDR3 loop: CASSAITESYGHTF. CDR3 bases: TGTGCCAGCAGTGCGATCACAGAGTCCTATGGCCACACCTTC. The chain carries TRBV6-1 and TRBJ1-2, with unresolved D. The CDR3 extends over 14 amino acids. Germline lookup yields CDR1 MNHNS and CDR2 SASEGT.

The chain joins TRBV6-1 to TRBJ2-5; TRBD2 matches at 11 bases. The germline V gene encodes CDR1 MNHNS and CDR2 SASEGT. This CDR3 contains 15 residues. V was pared by 2 bases and J by 4 bases, with 3 bases of the junction left unmatched. CDR3 DNA: TGTGCCAGCAGTGAACTAGCGGGGGGTGTAGAGACCCAGTACTTC. Its translation is CASSELAGGVETQYF.

The chain employs TRBV28 and TRBJ1-5; D ambiguous. This CDR3 region has 12 residues. Germline CDR1 and CDR2: MDHEN and SYDVKM. V was clipped by 1 base and J by 11 bases, with 9 bases between them. The CDR3, as DNA: TGTGCCAGCAGTTTATCGGGAAGTTCCCAGCATTTT. This sequence encodes CASSLSGSSQHF.

The chain carries TRBV27 and TRBJ2-7; TRBD2 might be the D (7 bases). Deletions cut 2 bases from V and 4 bases from J, with 21 bases between. The V gene's germline CDR1 is MNHEY and CDR2 SMNVEV (reference sequence). The CDR3 length is 17 residues. CDR3 loop: CASSLGGANPLVYEQYF. Written as DNA, the CDR3 is TGTGCCAGCAGTTTAGGGGGGGCCAATCCCCTCGTTTACGAGCAGTACTTC.

The CDR3 nucleotides read TGTGCCAGCAGCCAAGATTCGTCTCTAGCGGGGTACGAGCAGTACTTC. It translates to CASSQDSSLAGYEQYF. The genes are TRBV14 and TRBJ2-7; 9 bases agree with TRBD2. CDR3 size: 16 residues. The V segment lost 0 bases and the J segment 4 bases; nucleotides outside the gene matches: 7. Looked up from germline, CDR1 is SGHDN and CDR2 is FVKESK.

CDR3 in DNA: TGTGCCAGCAGCTTGCACCTTACAGGGTCCCCACCAACCTATGGCTACACCTTC. Its translation: CASSLHLTGSPPTYGYTF. This chain joins TRBV5-6 and TRBJ1-2, with D tentatively TRBD1 (6 bases). Trimming took off 1 base at V and 4 bases at J, with 23 bases between the two ends. The CDR3 sequence is 18 residues long. The germline gives CDR1 SGHDT, CDR2 YYEEEE.

This chain uses TRBV5-1 with TRBJ1-4; a possible D gene is TRBD1 (5 bases). Per the germline V gene, CDR1 is SGHRS and CDR2 is YFSETQ. The V end lost 6 bases, the J end lost 7 bases, and 13 bases lay between the germline ends. The CDR3 has 13 residues. CDR3 loop: CASNSGLGEKLFF. The CDR3 bases are TGCGCCAGCAATTCAGGGTTAGGTGAAAAACTGTTTTTT.

The chain recombines TRBV4-3 with TRBJ2-7; perhaps TRBD2 as D (6 bases). Trimming removed 0 bases at V and 3 bases at J, with 9 bases between. Germline V gene sequence: CDR1 LGHNA, CDR2 YSLEER. The CDR3 runs 14 residues. The CDR3 DNA reads TGCGCCAGCAGCCAAGACAGGGAGGTCTACGAGCAGTACTTC. This codes for CASSQDREVYEQYF.

The chain joins TRBV6-5 to TRBJ2-7; 10 bases are a match to TRBD1. The CDR3 contains 13 residues. After removal of 6 bases from V and 5 bases from J, the junction contained 4 bases not matched to a gene. Germline values: CDR1 MNHEY, CDR2 SVGAGI. CDR3 protein: CASRRGTGDEQYF. The CDR3 nucleotides are TGTGCCAGCAGACGAGGGACAGGGGACGAGCAGTACTTC.

Of note for this clone: Other DNA variants within this sample encode the same CDR3. This chain uses TRBV7-9 with TRBJ2-7, with TRBD2 as a possible D gene (6 bases). Trimming pared 1 base from V and 7 bases from J, leaving 8 bases between. The CDR3 sequence is 12 residues long. CDR1 and CDR2 (germline): SEHNR, FQNEAQ (reference sequence). CDR3: CASSLDSGEQYF. CDR3 in DNA: TGTGCCAGCAGCTTAGACAGCGGGGAGCAGTACTTC.

This sequence joins TRBV11-2 and TRBJ2-5; possible D gene TRBD2, 5 bases. This CDR3 is 14 amino acids long. Germline CDR1 SGHAT, CDR2 FQNNGV. Deletions cut 3 bases from V and 4 bases from J, with 12 bases between. The DNA for the CDR3 is TGTGCCAGCAGCTTCGGGGTCGGTGGAGAGACCCAGTACTTC. This gives the protein CASSFGVGGETQYF.

This clone was seen a handful of times. The CDR3 sequence is CASSPLYGGNTIYF. Written as DNA, the CDR3 is TGTGCCAGCAGTCCATTGTACGGTGGAAACACCATATATTTT. The chain links TRBV28 to TRBJ1-3; no reliable D call. Germline-derived CDR1 and CDR2 are MDHEN and SYDVKM. The ends were cut back, 5 bases at V and 3 bases at J, with 11 bases in the middle. The CDR3 consists of 14 residues.

The chain employs TRBV5-6 and TRBJ2-7; 9 bases fit TRBD1. The germline gives CDR1 SGHDT, CDR2 YYEEEE. CDR3 size: 14 residues. Trimming cost V 4 bases and J 3 bases; bases outside gene matches: 5. CDR3 coding DNA: TGTGCCAGCAGCGCCGGACAGGGGCGCTACGAGCAGTACTTC. Its protein is CASSAGQGRYEQYF.

The chain is built from TRBV10-3 and TRBJ1-5; no firm D call. The CDR3 is made up of 12 amino acids. The V and J ends lost 3 bases and 4 bases respectively, with 4 bases between them. Germline V gives CDR1 ENHRY, CDR2 SYGVKD. The CDR3 region is CAISDRNQPQHF. The CDR3 nucleotides are TGTGCCATCAGTGACCGGAATCAGCCCCAGCATTTT.